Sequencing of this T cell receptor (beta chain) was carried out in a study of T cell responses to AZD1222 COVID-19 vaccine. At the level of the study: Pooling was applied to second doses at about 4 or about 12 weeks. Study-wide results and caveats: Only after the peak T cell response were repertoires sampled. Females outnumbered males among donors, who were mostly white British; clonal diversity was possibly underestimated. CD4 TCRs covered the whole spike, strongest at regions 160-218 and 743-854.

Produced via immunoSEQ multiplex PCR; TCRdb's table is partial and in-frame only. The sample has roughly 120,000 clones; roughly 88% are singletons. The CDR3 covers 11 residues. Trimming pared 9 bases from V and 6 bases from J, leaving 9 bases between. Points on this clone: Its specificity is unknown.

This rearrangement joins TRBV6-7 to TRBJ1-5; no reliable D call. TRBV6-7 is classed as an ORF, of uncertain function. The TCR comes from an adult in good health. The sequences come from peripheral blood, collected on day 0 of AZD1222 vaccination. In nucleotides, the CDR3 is TGTGCCAGACCCGGCGCTCAGCCCCAGCATTTT. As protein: CARPGAQPQHF.